Included here is one TCR beta chain sequence, with context. With a much larger clone just one base away, this may be a read error. Amplification of TCR beta CDR3 regions used RNA as the template. First-round RT-PCR targeting the TCR CDR3 was performed with the HTBI primer set. TCRdb itself ran the multiplex PCR reads through MiXCR, one entry per CDR3 protein. This table holds 370,000 or so distinct CDR3 sequences, 15% to 18% found once. The data are from a study of T cells in Graves' hyperthyroidism and ophthalmopathy. Investigators excluded patients with uncontrolled infection, other autoimmune disease, pregnancy or lactation. It was 10 ml of fresh peripheral blood that supplied the PBMCs. This CDR3 contains 15 residues. Trimming shortened V by 1 base and J by 5 bases, and 15 bases separated the two germline ends. Germline V gene lookup returns CDR1 SGHKS and CDR2 YYEKEE (reference sequence).

Material: blood. This receptor was taken from a woman younger than 35 with Graves' hyperthyroidism that later progressed to Graves' ophthalmopathy. The rearrangement uses TRBV5-5 and TRBJ2-5, with a weak D call TRBD1 (5 bases). CDR3 sequence reads: CASSLHMGLAETQYF. In DNA form, the CDR3 reads TGTGCCAGCAGCTTGCATATGGGGCTCGCTGAGACCCAGTACTTC. The entire variable domain, with the rest obtained from reference TRBV5-5 and TRBJ2-5, is as follows: DAGVTQSPTHLIKTRGQQVTLRCSPISGHKSVSWYQQVLGQGPQFIFQYYEKEERGRGNFPDRFSARQFPNYSSELNVNALLLGDSALYLCASSLHMGLAETQYFGPGTRLLVL.